The clone carrying this T cell receptor (beta chain) was detected once. The sample belongs to a study of blood T cell repertoires in COVID-19. Overall study context: Samples taken during acute and convalescent COVID-19 were collected in the United States, Italy and Spain. The analysed material was cDNA or gDNA that came from T cells, B-cell-depleted T cells, or PBMCs.

Per the original methods: Estimation of nucleated cell counts was performed using reference gene primer amplification. Assay used: immunoSEQ multiplex PCR; TCRdb lists only in-frame clones, some missing. The D gene and trimming were derived from the DNA, and the V and J assignments and clone size from that table. The table includes hundreds of thousands of clones, over 75% detected once. Germline V CDR1 and CDR2: SGHAT, FQNNGV. V was trimmed by 3 bases and J by 2 bases, leaving 8 bases between them. The CDR3 has 13 residues. This chain links TRBV11-2 with TRBJ2-7, with D tentatively TRBD2 (5 bases). The clonotype was recovered from a human donor in a cohort sampled during active COVID-19. The sequenced sample was peripheral blood. The CDR3 is CASSFGGAYEQYF. Written as DNA, the CDR3 is TGTGCCAGCAGCTTCGGAGGTGCCTACGAGCAGTACTTC.